A single sample is the source of the 5 T cell receptor beta chains below, sequenced in a study of T cells in Graves' hyperthyroidism and ophthalmopathy. Researchers amplified the TCR beta CDR3 regions from RNA transcripts. During a first-round RT-PCR of the TCR CDR3, the HTBI primer set was used. TCRdb redid the calling of the multiplex PCR reads with MiXCR, one entry per CDR3 protein. Of hundreds of thousands of distinct CDR3 sequences in the sample, 15% to 20% were seen once. The specimen was blood. The receptors shown here come from a woman in her fifties or sixties with Graves' hyperthyroidism that later progressed to Graves' ophthalmopathy.

The chain carries TRBV19 and TRBJ2-1; D is uncertain. CDR3 length equals 12 residues. In germline, CDR1 is LNHDA, CDR2 SQIVND (reference sequence). Trimming took off 3 bases at V and 6 bases at J, with 6 bases between the two ends. CDR3 DNA: TGTGCCAGTAGTATTTACGGCAATGAGCAGTTCTTC. Its protein product is CASSIYGNEQFF.

This chain joins TRBV27 and TRBJ1-1; the match to TRBD1 covers 7 bases. V lost 5 bases and J lost 2; bases outside the gene matches: 14. The CDR3 totals 17 residues. Germline loops: CDR1 MNHEY, CDR2 SMNVEV (reference sequence). The CDR3 loop reads CASSPTARGGGNTEAFF. DNA for the CDR3: TGTGCCAGCAGTCCAACAGCCCGGGGAGGGGGCAACACTGAAGCTTTCTTT.

This clonotype occurred a few times. V is TRBV10-3 and J is TRBJ2-1, with TRBD2 identical over 9 bases. V was clipped by 10 bases and J by 5 bases; unmatched bases: 6. The length of the CDR3 is 13 residues. CDR1 and CDR2 (germline): ENHRY, SYGVKD. The CDR3: CATSSGDNNEQFF. DNA of the CDR3: TGTGCCACCTCTAGCGGGGATAACAATGAGCAGTTCTTC.

This clonotype was detected only once. The chain carries TRBV9 and TRBJ2-1, with 8 bases matching TRBD2. CDR1 and CDR2 from the germline V gene are SGDLS and YYNGEE. The CDR3 consists of 15 residues. J gave up 9 bases and V 0 bases, and 8 bases lay outside the gene matches. CDR3 in DNA: TGTGCCAGCAGCGTAGAGGCGGGGGGCACAGGTGAGCAGTTCTTC. Protein product: CASSVEAGGTGEQFF.

This clonotype was seen a handful of times. This chain connects TRBV20-1 to TRBJ2-5, with TRBD2 identical over 13 bases. The CDR3 consists of 15 residues. Per germline, CDR1 DFQATT and CDR2 SNEGSKA (reference sequence). The trim removed 4 bases at V and 5 bases at J, leaving 7 bases unmatched. CDR3 DNA sequence: TGCAGTGCTATGCCGGGACTAGCGGGGAGGGAGACCCAGTACTTC. This sequence encodes CSAMPGLAGRETQYF.